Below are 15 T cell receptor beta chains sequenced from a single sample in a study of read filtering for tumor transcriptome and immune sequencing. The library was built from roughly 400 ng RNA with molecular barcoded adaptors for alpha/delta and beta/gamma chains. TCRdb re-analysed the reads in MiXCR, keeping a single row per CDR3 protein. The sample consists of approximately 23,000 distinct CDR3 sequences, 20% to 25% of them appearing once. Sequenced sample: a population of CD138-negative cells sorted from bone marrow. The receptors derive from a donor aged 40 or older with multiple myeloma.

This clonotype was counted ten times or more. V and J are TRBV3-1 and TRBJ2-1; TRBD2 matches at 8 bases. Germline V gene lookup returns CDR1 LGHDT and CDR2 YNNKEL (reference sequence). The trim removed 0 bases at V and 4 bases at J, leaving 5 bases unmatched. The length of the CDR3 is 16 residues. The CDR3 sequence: CASSQETPGGYNEQFF. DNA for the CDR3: TGTGCCAGCAGCCAAGAAACGCCGGGAGGGTACAATGAGCAGTTCTTC.

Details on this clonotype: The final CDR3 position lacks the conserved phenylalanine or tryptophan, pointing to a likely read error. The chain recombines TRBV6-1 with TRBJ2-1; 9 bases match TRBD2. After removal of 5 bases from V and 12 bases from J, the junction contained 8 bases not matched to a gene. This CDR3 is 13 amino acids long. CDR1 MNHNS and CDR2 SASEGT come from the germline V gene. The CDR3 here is CASSSSGTDGQFL. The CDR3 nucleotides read TGTGCCAGCAGTTCTAGCGGGACGGATGGGCAGTTCCTC.

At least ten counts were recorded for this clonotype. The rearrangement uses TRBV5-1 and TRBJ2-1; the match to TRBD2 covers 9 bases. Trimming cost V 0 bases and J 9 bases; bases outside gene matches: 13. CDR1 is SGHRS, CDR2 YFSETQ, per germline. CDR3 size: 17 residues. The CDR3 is CASSLVALSGSGGEQFF. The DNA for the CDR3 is TGCGCCAGCAGCTTGGTGGCCCTTAGCGGGAGCGGAGGTGAGCAGTTCTTC.

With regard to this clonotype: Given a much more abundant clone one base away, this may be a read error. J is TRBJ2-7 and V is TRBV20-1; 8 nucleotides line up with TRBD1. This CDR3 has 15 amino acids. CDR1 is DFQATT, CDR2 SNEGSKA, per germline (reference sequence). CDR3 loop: CGASAGQGIGYEQYF. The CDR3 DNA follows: TGCGGTGCTAGTGCCGGACAGGGCATCGGCTACGAGCAGTACTTC.

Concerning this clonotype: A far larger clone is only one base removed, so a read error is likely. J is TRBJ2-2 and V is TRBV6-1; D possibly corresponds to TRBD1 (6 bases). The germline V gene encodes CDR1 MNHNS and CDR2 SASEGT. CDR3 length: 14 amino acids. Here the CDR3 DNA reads TGTGCCAGCAGTTACATCCAGGGGTCCGGGGAGCTGTATTTT. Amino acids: CASSYIQGSGELYF.

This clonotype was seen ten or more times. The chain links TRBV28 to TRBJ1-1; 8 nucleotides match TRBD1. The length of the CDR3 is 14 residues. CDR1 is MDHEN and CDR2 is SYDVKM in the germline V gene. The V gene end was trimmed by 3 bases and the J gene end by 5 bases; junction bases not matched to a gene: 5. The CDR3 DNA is TGTGCCAGCAGTTTTAACAGGGGGTTGACTGAAGCTTTCTTT. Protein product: CASSFNRGLTEAFF. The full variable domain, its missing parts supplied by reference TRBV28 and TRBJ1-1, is DVKVTQSSRYLVKRTGEKVFLECVQDMDHENMFWYRQDPGLGLRLIYFSYDVKMKEKGDIPEGYSVSREKKERFSLILESASTNQTSMYLCASSFNRGLTEAFFGQGTRLTVV.

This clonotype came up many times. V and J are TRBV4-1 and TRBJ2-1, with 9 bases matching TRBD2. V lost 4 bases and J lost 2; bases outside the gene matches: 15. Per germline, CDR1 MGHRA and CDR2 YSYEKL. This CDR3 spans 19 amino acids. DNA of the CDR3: TGCGCCAGCAGCCGATCCGGGACTAGCCTACAGTCCCCCTACAATGAGCAGTTCTTC. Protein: CASSRSGTSLQSPYNEQFF.

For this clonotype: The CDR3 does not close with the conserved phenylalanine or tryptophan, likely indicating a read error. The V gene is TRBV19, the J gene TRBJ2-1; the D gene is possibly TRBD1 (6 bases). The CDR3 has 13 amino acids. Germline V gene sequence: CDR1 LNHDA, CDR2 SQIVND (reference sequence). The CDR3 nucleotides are TGCGCCAGTAGTGCGGACAGCTACAATGAGCAGTTCTGC. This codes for CASSADSYNEQFC.

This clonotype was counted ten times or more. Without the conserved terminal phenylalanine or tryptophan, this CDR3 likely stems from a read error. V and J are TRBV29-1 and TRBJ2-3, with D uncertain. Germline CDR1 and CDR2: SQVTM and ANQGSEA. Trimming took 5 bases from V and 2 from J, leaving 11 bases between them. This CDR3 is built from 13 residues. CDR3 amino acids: CSVHYRNTDTQYS. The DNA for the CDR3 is TGCAGCGTTCACTACCGGAACACAGATACGCAGTATTCT.

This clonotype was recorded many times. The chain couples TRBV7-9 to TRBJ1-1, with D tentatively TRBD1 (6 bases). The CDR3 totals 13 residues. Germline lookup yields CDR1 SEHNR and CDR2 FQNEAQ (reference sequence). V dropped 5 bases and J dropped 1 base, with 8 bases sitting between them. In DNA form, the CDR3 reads TGTGCCAGCAGCGCGACAGGGAACACTGAAGCTTTCTTT. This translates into CASSATGNTEAFF.

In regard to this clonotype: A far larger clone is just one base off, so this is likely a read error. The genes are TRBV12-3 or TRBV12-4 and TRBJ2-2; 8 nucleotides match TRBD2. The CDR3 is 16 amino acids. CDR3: CVSSLFIRRGAGELFF. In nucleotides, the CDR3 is TGTGTCAGCAGTTTATTTATCCGGCGGGGGGCCGGGGAGCTGTTTTTT.

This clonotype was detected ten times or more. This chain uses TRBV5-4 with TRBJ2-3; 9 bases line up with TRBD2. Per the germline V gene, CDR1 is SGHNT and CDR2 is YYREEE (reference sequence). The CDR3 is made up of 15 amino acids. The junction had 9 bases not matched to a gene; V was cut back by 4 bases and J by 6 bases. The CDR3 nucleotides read TGTGCCAGCAGCGGCCGGCTAGCGGGAAGTGATACGCAGTATTTT. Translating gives CASSGRLAGSDTQYF. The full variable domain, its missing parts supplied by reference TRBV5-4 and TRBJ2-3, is ETGVTQSPTHLIKTRGQQVTLRCSSQSGHNTVSWYQQALGQGPQFIFQYYREEENGRGNFPPRFSGLQFPNYSSELNVNALELDDSALYLCASSGRLAGSDTQYFGPGTRLTVL.

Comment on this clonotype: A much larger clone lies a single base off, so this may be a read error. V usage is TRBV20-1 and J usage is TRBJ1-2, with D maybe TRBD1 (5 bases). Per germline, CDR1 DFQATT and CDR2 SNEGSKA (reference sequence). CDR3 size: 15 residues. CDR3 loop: CSARPQGGPLYGCTF. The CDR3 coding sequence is TGCAGTGCTAGACCCCAGGGAGGTCCACTCTATGGCTGCACCTTC.

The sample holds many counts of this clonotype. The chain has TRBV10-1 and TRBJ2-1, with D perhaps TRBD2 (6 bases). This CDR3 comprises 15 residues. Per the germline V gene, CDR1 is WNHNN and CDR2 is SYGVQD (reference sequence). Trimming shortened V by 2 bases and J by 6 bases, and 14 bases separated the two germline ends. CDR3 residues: CASSEIGSEGNEQFF. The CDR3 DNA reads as TGCGCCAGCAGTGAGATCGGGAGTGAGGGCAATGAGCAGTTCTTC.

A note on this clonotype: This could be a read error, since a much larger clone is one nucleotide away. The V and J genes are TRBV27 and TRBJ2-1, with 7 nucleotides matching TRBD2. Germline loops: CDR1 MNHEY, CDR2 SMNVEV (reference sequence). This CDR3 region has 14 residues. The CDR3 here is CASSGSGTYNKQFF. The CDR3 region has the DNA TGTGCCAGCTCGGGGAGCGGGACCTACAATAAGCAGTTCTTC.